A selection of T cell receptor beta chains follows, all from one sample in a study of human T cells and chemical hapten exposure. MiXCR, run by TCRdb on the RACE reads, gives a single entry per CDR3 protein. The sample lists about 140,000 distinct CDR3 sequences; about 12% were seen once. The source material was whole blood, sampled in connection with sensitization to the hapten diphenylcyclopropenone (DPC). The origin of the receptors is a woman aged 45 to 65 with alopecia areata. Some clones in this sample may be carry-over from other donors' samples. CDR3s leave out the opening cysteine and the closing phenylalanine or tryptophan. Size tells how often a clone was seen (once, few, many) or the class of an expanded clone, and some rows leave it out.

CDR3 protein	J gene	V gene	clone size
ASSEAPGEAF	TRBJ1-1	TRBV2	few
ASSVDPSGSAF	TRBJ1-1	TRBV9	few
ASRAGGLAIDEQY	TRBJ2-7	TRBV27	-
ASSLTWLADYEQY	TRBJ2-7	TRBV7-2	many
ASSFAGAPYNEQF	TRBJ2-1	TRBV6-5	-
ASSPAGAGAKNIQY	TRBJ2-4	TRBV5-4	few
ASSPAWGQGVEQF	TRBJ2-1	TRBV18	-
ASTTKEWGRGNTEAF	TRBJ1-1	TRBV21-1	-
ASSLVGGYGYT	TRBJ1-2	TRBV7-9	few
ASSPRDWNGPPVEKLF	TRBJ1-4	TRBV6-5	few
SARPERVSGEQY	TRBJ2-7	TRBV20-1	few
ASKGDPTNEKLF	TRBJ1-4	TRBV19	few
ASSFRRGRLDIQY	TRBJ2-4	TRBV5-6	many
AWRAKTLNYGYT	TRBJ1-2	TRBV30	-
ASTQRNGRANEQF	TRBJ2-1	TRBV7-2	many
ASSPQGGSNQPQH	TRBJ1-5	TRBV12-3/TRBV12-4	few
ASSHRGPPDGQY	TRBJ2-7	TRBV3-1	few
ASSPRTDHEQY	TRBJ2-7	TRBV18	-
ASSLGRDGQPQH	TRBJ1-5	TRBV5-1	few
SVDGRATDTQY	TRBJ2-3	TRBV29-1	few
ASSRTGGRGQPQH	TRBJ1-5	TRBV12-3/TRBV12-4	many
SVEDLSAATEAF	TRBJ1-1	TRBV29-1	many
ASSQAGGSEQY	TRBJ2-7	TRBV14	many